Below, 27 T cell receptor beta chains from the same sample are listed, as sequenced in a study of memory CD4+ T cells and cytomegalovirus serostatus (dated by TCRdb to between 2019 and 2020). A FACSAria II was used to sort memory CD4+ T cells, defined as single viable CD3+CD4+CD8-CD45RO+ cells. Library generation was performed with the immunoSEQ multiplex PCR assay. TCRdb mirrors the immuneACCESS table, restricted to in-frame sequences. Some clones are absent from its copies; in checked studies, under half trace to an unresolved V gene, and the reason for the others is unknown. The sample contains 45,000 or so clones, about 79% of them found a single time. The ten biggest clones cover about 1.1% of the sample. The sequencing input was memory CD4+ T cells from blood. All receptors come from an adult in good health and CMV-seronegative.

This clone occurred a few times. This chain connects TRBV21-1 to TRBJ1-1. TRBV21-1 is flagged as a pseudogene. The CDR3 length is 12 residues. CDR3 sequence: CASSKEDTEAFF. In DNA, the CDR3 is TGTGCCAGCAGCAAAGAGGACACTGAAGCTTTCTTT.

The chain is built from TRBV10-3 and TRBJ1-2; D remains unclear. Deletions cut 3 bases from V and 0 bases from J, with 14 bases between. The CDR3 covers 16 residues. In germline, CDR1 is ENHRY, CDR2 SYGVKD. CDR3 nucleotide sequence: TGTGCCATCAGTGATGAGGTTGCCCGCGCTAACTATGGCTACACCTTC. Residues: CAISDEVARANYGYTF.

The rearrangement uses TRBV7-7 and TRBJ2-5; perhaps TRBD2 as D (5 bases). This CDR3 has 14 amino acids. CDR1 and CDR2 from the germline V gene are SSHAT and FNYEAQ (reference sequence). The germline V and J ends were trimmed by 5 bases and 4 bases, with 14 bases remaining between them. The DNA of the CDR3 is TGTGCCAGCAGCCAGACCGGGGAGCGAGAGACCCAGTACTTC. Amino acids: CASSQTGERETQYF.

Only a few counts were recorded for this clone. V and J are TRBV4-2 and TRBJ2-1, with 7 positions matching TRBD2. Germline values: CDR1 LGHNA, CDR2 YNFKEQ. Trimming removed 3 bases from V and 6 bases from J; junction bases left unmatched: 8. CDR3 length equals 15 residues. The chain's CDR3 is CASSHDLAAFNEQFF. CDR3 DNA sequence: TGTGCCAGCAGCCACGATCTAGCGGCCTTCAATGAGCAGTTCTTC.

The J gene is TRBJ1-1, the V gene TRBV7-2, with D unresolved. Germline assignment: CDR1 SGHTA and CDR2 FQGNSA. The length of the CDR3 is 13 residues. V lost 7 bases and J lost 3, with 12 bases in between. The CDR3, as DNA: TGTGCCAGCAATAACGCGGGAGACACTGAAGCTTTCTTT. It specifies CASNNAGDTEAFF.

J is TRBJ2-7 and V is TRBV2; D possibly corresponds to TRBD2 (6 bases). This CDR3 spans 14 amino acids. V gave up 2 bases and J gave up 4 bases, with 12 bases separating them. Germline CDR1 is SNHLY and CDR2 is FYNNEI. CDR3 amino acids: CASSEWGEGYEQYF. CDR3 DNA sequence: TGTGCCAGCAGTGAATGGGGGGAAGGGTACGAGCAGTACTTC.

V and J are TRBV7-2 and TRBJ2-2; 13 nucleotides agree with TRBD2. Trimming removed 4 bases from V and 10 bases from J; junction bases left unmatched: 12. The CDR3 spans 17 residues. In germline, CDR1 is SGHTA, CDR2 FQGNSA. CDR3 region: CASSSRLAGGSIAELFF. In DNA, the CDR3 is TGTGCCAGCAGCTCACGACTAGCGGGGGGTAGCATCGCGGAGCTGTTTTTT.

The chain employs TRBV5-1 and TRBJ2-1; TRBD2 is a possible D gene (5 bases). Germline assignment: CDR1 SGHRS and CDR2 YFSETQ. V was cut by 3 bases and J by 6 bases, with 16 bases left in between. The CDR3 consists of 15 residues. The CDR3 loop reads CASSSPGRDGNEQFF. DNA for the CDR3: TGCGCCAGCAGCTCCCCCGGACGGGATGGCAATGAGCAGTTCTTC.

There are a few counts of this clone. V gene TRBV5-6 combines with J gene TRBJ2-3; 12 bases align to TRBD2. Germline V gene data show CDR1 as SGHDT and CDR2 as YYEEEE. CDR3 length: 17 residues. With V trimmed by 0 bases and J by 2 bases, 4 bases remained unmatched. CDR3 nucleotides: TGTGCCAGCAGCTTGGAGCTAGCGGGAGGGATCACAGATACGCAGTATTTT. It is translated as CASSLELAGGITDTQYF.

The chain is built from TRBV2 and TRBJ2-5; 14 bases map to TRBD2. J was trimmed by 9 bases and V by 5 bases; bases with no gene match: 14. Looked up from germline, CDR1 is SNHLY and CDR2 is FYNNEI. The CDR3 is 17 residues long. CDR3 sequence (DNA): TGTGCCAGCAGTCCAAGACTAGCGGGAGGGCCAATTCGCGCCCAGTACTTC. Amino acid sequence: CASSPRLAGGPIRAQYF. Full variable domain (missing parts from reference TRBV2 and TRBJ2-5): EPEVTQTPSHQVTQMGQEVILRCVPISNHLYFYWYRQILGQKVEFLVSFYNNEISEKSEIFDDQFSVERPDGSNFTLKIRSTKLEDSAMYFCASSPRLAGGPIRAQYFGPGTRLLVL.

V and J are TRBV27 and TRBJ2-5; perhaps TRBD1 as D (6 bases). Germline CDR1 reads MNHEY; CDR2 reads SMNVEV (reference sequence). Deletions cut 5 bases from V and 5 bases from J, with 15 bases between. This CDR3 comprises 14 residues. The CDR3 nucleotides read TGTGCCAGCAGTCCATCCCAGGGGTCGGAGACCCAGTACTTC. This gives the protein CASSPSQGSETQYF.

This clone has more than one count but fewer than ten. The chain uses TRBV4-1 and TRBJ1-4; D is possibly TRBD1 (6 bases). Germline CDR1 and CDR2: MGHRA and YSYEKL. Trimming took off 4 bases at V and 3 bases at J, with 12 bases between the two ends. The CDR3 has 15 amino acids. Written as DNA, the CDR3 is TGCGCCAGCAGCCTCGCCAAGGGGGCTAATGAAAAACTGTTTTTT. This gives the protein CASSLAKGANEKLFF.

The rearrangement joins TRBV7-9 to TRBJ1-3; unclear D gene. The V end was cut by 5 bases, the J end by 0 bases, with 14 bases between. The V gene's germline CDR1 is SEHNR and CDR2 FQNEAQ (reference sequence). The CDR3 has 16 residues. The CDR3 sequence: CASSSPLTRSGNTIYF. The CDR3 DNA reads as TGTGCCAGCAGCAGCCCTTTGACCCGCTCTGGAAACACCATATATTTT.

The V call is TRBV6-5, the J call TRBJ1-5; D gene uncertain. V lost 7 bases and J 5 bases, leaving 12 bases between the germline ends. The CDR3 totals 13 residues. Looked up from germline, CDR1 is MNHEY and CDR2 is SVGAGI. The DNA for the CDR3 is TGTGCCAGCACCCGGGGAGGTGATCAGCCCCAGCATTTT. Translating it yields CASTRGGDQPQHF.

The chain is built from TRBV4-2 and TRBJ2-1; TRBD2 is a possible D gene (7 bases). Per germline, CDR1 LGHNA and CDR2 YNFKEQ. The germline V and J ends were trimmed by 4 bases and 7 bases, with 17 bases remaining between them. The CDR3 consists of 15 residues. CDR3 sequence (DNA): TGTGCCAGCAGCCCGTCGGGGGGCGCGAGGAATGAGCAGTTCTTC. It translates to CASSPSGGARNEQFF.

This chain joins TRBV7-2 and TRBJ1-1; D remains unclear. This CDR3 has 13 amino acids. Trimming stripped 1 base from V and 1 base from J, with 4 bases between. Germline CDR1 reads SGHTA; CDR2 reads FQGNSA. CDR3 amino acids: CASSLGTNTEAFF. The CDR3 bases are TGTGCCAGCAGCTTAGGGACGAACACTGAAGCTTTCTTT.

This clone was counted a few times. The chain is built from TRBV2 and TRBJ1-2; no reliable D call. V dropped 1 base and J dropped 1 base, with 4 bases sitting between them. Looked up from germline, CDR1 is SNHLY and CDR2 is FYNNEI. This CDR3 has 13 amino acids. The CDR3 DNA follows: TGTGCCAGCAGTGAAGTGGGTAACTATGGCTACACCTTC. This encodes CASSEVGNYGYTF. The variable domain in full, with the rest retrieved from reference TRBV2 and TRBJ1-2, is EPEVTQTPSHQVTQMGQEVILRCVPISNHLYFYWYRQILGQKVEFLVSFYNNEISEKSEIFDDQFSVERPDGSNFTLKIRSTKLEDSAMYFCASSEVGNYGYTFGSGTRLTVV.

The V gene is TRBV7-2, the J gene TRBJ1-2, with D perhaps TRBD1 (6 bases). The V gene's germline CDR1 is SGHTA and CDR2 FQGNSA. This CDR3 comprises 15 residues. Trimming removed 5 bases at V and 7 bases at J, with 20 bases between. The CDR3 bases are TGTGCCAGCAGCGCCTCCACCGGGACACCAAGTGGCTACACCTTC. It is translated as CASSASTGTPSGYTF. The variable domain in full, completed from reference TRBV7-2 and TRBJ1-2, reads GAGVSQSPSNKVTEKGKDVELRCDPISGHTALYWYRQSLGQGLEFLIYFQGNSAPDKSGLPSDRFSAERTGGSVSTLTIQRTQQEDSAVYLCASSASTGTPSGYTFGSGTRLTVV.

The J gene is TRBJ2-1, the V gene TRBV5-1; tentative D call: TRBD2 (5 bases). This CDR3 is 15 amino acids long. V lost 0 bases and J lost 6, with 13 bases in between. CDR1 SGHRS and CDR2 YFSETQ come from the germline V gene. CDR3 nucleotide sequence: TGCGCCAGCAGCTTGGCTAGCATGGCTACCAATGAGCAGTTCTTC. As protein: CASSLASMATNEQFF.

This clone was detected only once. This chain links TRBV2 with TRBJ2-4; 8 bases agree with TRBD1. V gave up 6 bases and J gave up 0 bases; unmatched junction bases: 4. The CDR3 is 15 residues long. The germline gives CDR1 SNHLY, CDR2 FYNNEI. CDR3 loop: CASRIQGAAKNIQYF. The CDR3 DNA follows: TGTGCCAGCAGGATTCAGGGGGCAGCCAAAAACATTCAGTACTTC.

CDR3 region: CASSSAGENIQYF. In DNA, the CDR3 is TGTGCCAGTAGCTCCGCCGGGGAAAACATTCAGTACTTC. This chain links TRBV19 with TRBJ2-4, with D perhaps TRBD2 (5 bases). Trimming removed 6 bases at V and 5 bases at J, with 11 bases between. Germline-derived CDR1 and CDR2 are LNHDA and SQIVND (reference sequence). CDR3 length: 13 residues.

The genes are TRBV2 and TRBJ2-7; D ambiguous. Per the germline V gene, CDR1 is SNHLY and CDR2 is FYNNEI. Between the trimmed V and J ends, which lost 2 bases and 6 bases, there was a span of 8 bases. CDR3 length: 12 amino acids. Here the CDR3 reads CASSESASEQYF. The CDR3, as DNA: TGTGCCAGCAGTGAATCAGCGTCCGAGCAGTACTTC.

The rearrangement links TRBV5-1 to TRBJ1-1; D gene ambiguous. The germline V and J ends were trimmed by 1 base and 1 base, with 5 bases remaining between them. CDR1 and CDR2 from the germline V gene are SGHRS and YFSETQ. The CDR3 sequence is 13 residues long. CDR3 region: CASSLRPNTEAFF. The CDR3 DNA reads TGCGCCAGCAGCTTGAGACCGAACACTGAAGCTTTCTTT.

The gene calls are TRBV11-2 and TRBJ1-1, with D uncertain. The CDR3 is 13 amino acids. CDR1 is SGHAT, CDR2 FQNNGV, per germline. Trimming removed 5 bases at V and 1 base at J, with 8 bases between. Here the CDR3 reads CASSGQPNTEAFF. For the CDR3, the DNA is TGTGCCAGCAGCGGCCAGCCGAACACTGAAGCTTTCTTT.

This sequence joins TRBV2 and TRBJ1-1; D unresolved. The CDR3 contains 11 residues. Germline V gene sequence: CDR1 SNHLY, CDR2 FYNNEI. Trimming removed 6 bases at V and 1 base at J, with 3 bases between. CDR3: CASRQNTEAFF. In DNA form, the CDR3 reads TGTGCCAGCAGGCAGAACACTGAAGCTTTCTTT.

The V and J genes are TRBV5-1 and TRBJ2-1; 12 nucleotides match TRBD2. V was clipped by 4 bases and J by 6 bases; unmatched bases: 5. There are 15 residues in the CDR3. The germline V gene encodes CDR1 SGHRS and CDR2 YFSETQ. The DNA for the CDR3 is TGCGCCAGCAGCCCTAGCGGGAGGGTAGCCAATGAGCAGTTCTTC. Translated, it gives CASSPSGRVANEQFF. Full variable domain (remainder filled in from reference TRBV5-1 and TRBJ2-1): KAGVTQTPRYLIKTRGQQVTLSCSPISGHRSVSWYQQTPGQGLQFLFEYFSETQRNKGNFPGRFSGRQFSNSRSEMNVSTLELGDSALYLCASSPSGRVANEQFFGPGTRLTVL.

This chain joins TRBV29-1 and TRBJ2-5, with no clear D. The CDR3 consists of 11 residues. Germline V gene sequence: CDR1 SQVTM, CDR2 ANQGSEA. V was clipped by 3 bases and J by 7 bases, with 9 bases between them. CDR3 sequence reads: CSVEALGTQYF. Here the CDR3 DNA reads TGCAGCGTTGAGGCCCTCGGGACCCAGTACTTC. Together with reference TRBV29-1 and TRBJ2-5, the CDR3 gives the full variable domain: SAVISQKPSRDICQRGTSLTIQCQVDSQVTMMFWYRQQPGQSLTLIATANQGSEATYESGFVIDKFPISRPNLTFSTLTVSNMSPEDSSIYLCSVEALGTQYFGPGTRLLVL.